Below are 3 T cell receptor beta chains sequenced from a single sample in a study of Tregs in tolerant kidney transplant recipients. Method: immunoSEQ multiplex PCR; TCRdb's copy keeps in-frame clones and lacks some. Of about 120,000 clones in the sample, almost 95% were seen once. Sequences were obtained from CD4+ T cells from blood. The origin of the receptors is a human donor in good health.

The chain is built from TRBV6-6 and TRBJ2-2, with 7 positions matching TRBD2. The junction had 3 bases not matched to a gene; V was cut back by 2 bases and J by 3 bases. Germline CDR1 and CDR2: MNHNY and SVGAGI (reference sequence). This CDR3 has 15 amino acids. CDR3 amino acids: CASSYKGRDTGELFF. CDR3 bases: TGTGCCAGCAGTTACAAAGGGAGGGACACCGGGGAGCTGTTTTTT.

The V gene is TRBV5-1, the J gene TRBJ2-7; TRBD2 agrees at 7 bases. This CDR3 is built from 15 residues. CDR1 and CDR2 from the germline V gene are SGHRS and YFSETQ. V shed 4 bases, J shed 4 bases, and the junction held 11 bases outside the gene matches. CDR3 residues: CASSPNGGAGYEQYF. The DNA of the CDR3 is TGCGCCAGCAGCCCGAACGGGGGAGCGGGATACGAGCAGTACTTC.

The chain is built from TRBV25-1 and TRBJ2-4; a possible D gene is TRBD2 (5 bases). The CDR3 loop spans 15 amino acids. The V end was cut by 8 bases, the J end by 0 bases, with 14 bases between. Germline loops: CDR1 MGHDK, CDR2 SYGVNS. The CDR3 spells CASGPAGRAKNIQYF. CDR3 nucleotide sequence: TGTGCCAGCGGACCGGCGGGCAGAGCCAAAAACATTCAGTACTTC.